Below, 5 T cell receptor beta chains from the same sample are listed, as sequenced in a study of T cell changes during pregnancy in multiple sclerosis. Clones were read by immunoSEQ multiplex PCR, and TCRdb kept only the in-frame ones, dropping some. The sample yields 70,000 to 95,000 clones, about 94% seen once. Sequencing used peripheral blood, obtained in the third trimester of pregnancy. All receptors derive from a female donor with multiple sclerosis, enrolled in a pregnancy study.

The chain is built from TRBV27 and TRBJ2-5; D not resolved. Trimming cost V 0 bases and J 0 bases, with 2 bases left between them. The germline CDR1 and CDR2 sequences are MNHEY and SMNVEV (reference sequence). This CDR3 region has 13 residues. The CDR3 DNA follows: TGTGCCAGCAGTTTATCCAACCAAGAGACCCAGTACTTC. Amino acids: CASSLSNQETQYF.

This chain joins TRBV6-6 and TRBJ2-1; the match to TRBD2 covers 14 bases. V lost 2 bases, J lost 10 bases, and 7 bases stayed unmatched. The CDR3 is 16 amino acids. Looked up from germline, CDR1 is MNHNY and CDR2 is SVGAGI (reference sequence). The CDR3 coding sequence is TGTGCCAGCAGTTACCGGACTAGCGGGAGGAAAAGGGAGCAGTTCTTC. Encoded protein: CASSYRTSGRKREQFF.

The chain carries TRBV6-6 and TRBJ2-4; D ambiguous. The CDR3 length is 11 residues. Germline assignment: CDR1 MNHNY and CDR2 SVGAGI (reference sequence). The V end was cut by 7 bases, the J end by 8 bases, with 9 bases between. As DNA, the CDR3 is TGTGCCAGCATTGATGCGGACATTCAGTACTTC. Translating it yields CASIDADIQYF.

This clone is a singleton in its sample. The chain joins TRBV19 to TRBJ2-7; TRBD1 agrees at 7 bases. The CDR3 is made up of 14 amino acids. CDR1 is LNHDA and CDR2 is SQIVND in the germline V gene (reference sequence). Trimming cost V 4 bases and J 3 bases; bases outside gene matches: 6. DNA for the CDR3: TGTGCCAGTAGTACTTACAGGGGTGGCTACGAGCAGTACTTC. Translation: CASSTYRGGYEQYF.

V gene TRBV5-1 combines with J gene TRBJ2-7; 7 bases fit TRBD1. V shed 0 bases and J 3 bases; nucleotides not matched to a gene: 6. Germline V CDR1 and CDR2: SGHRS, YFSETQ. CDR3 size: 15 residues. The CDR3 loop is CASSLEAGGIYEQYF. As DNA, the CDR3 is TGCGCCAGCAGCTTGGAGGCAGGGGGTATCTACGAGCAGTACTTC.